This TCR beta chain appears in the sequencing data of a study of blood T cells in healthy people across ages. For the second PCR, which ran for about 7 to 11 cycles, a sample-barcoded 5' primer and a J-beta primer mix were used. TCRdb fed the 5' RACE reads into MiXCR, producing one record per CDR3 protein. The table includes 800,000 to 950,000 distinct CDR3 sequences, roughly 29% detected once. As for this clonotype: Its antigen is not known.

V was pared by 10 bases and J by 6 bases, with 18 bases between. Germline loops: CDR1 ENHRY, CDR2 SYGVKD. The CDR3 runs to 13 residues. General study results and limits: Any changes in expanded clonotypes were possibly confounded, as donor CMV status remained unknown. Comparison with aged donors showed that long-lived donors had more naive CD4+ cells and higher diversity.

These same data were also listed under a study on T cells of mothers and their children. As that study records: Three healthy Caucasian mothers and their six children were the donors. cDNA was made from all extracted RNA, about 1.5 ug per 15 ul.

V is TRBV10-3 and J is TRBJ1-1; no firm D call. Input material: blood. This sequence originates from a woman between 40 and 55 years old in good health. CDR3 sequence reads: CATEDLGNAEAFF. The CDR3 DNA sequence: TGTGCCACGGAGGATCTGGGAAACGCTGAAGCTTTCTTT.